This TCR beta chain is drawn from a study of response to subunit inactivated influenza vaccine. The CDR3 is made up of 13 amino acids. CDR1 is SGHNT, CDR2 YYREEE, per germline (reference sequence). V lost 6 bases, J lost 2 bases, and 9 bases lay in between. Using its own MiXCR run on the RT-PCR reads, TCRdb lists one record per CDR3 protein. The repertoire has hundreds of thousands of distinct CDR3 sequences, 15% to 17% of them found once; the top ten carry roughly 10%. V usage is TRBV5-4 and J usage is TRBJ2-1; D is uncertain. Material: PBMCs from blood, obtained approximately 12 days after vaccination. This receptor was taken from a man in his fifties who received an inactivated influenza vaccine. CDR3 sequence (DNA): TGTGCCAGCACTACCCCTACCTACAATGAGCAGTTCTTC. Its translation: CASTTPTYNEQFF.